Listed below are T cell receptor beta chains from one sample, sequenced in a study of blood T cell repertoires in COVID-19. Here immunoSEQ multiplex PCR was the method, and the copy in TCRdb shows in-frame clones only, minus some. Among under 150,000 clones, roughly 85% were seen once, and the ten largest hold more than 10%. The sample comprised peripheral blood. The receptor set was obtained from a human donor in a cohort sampled during active COVID-19. The CDR3 runs from the conserved cysteine through the conserved F or W. Each record gives: J gene, V gene, CDR3 protein.

j_gene: TRBJ2-1; v_gene: TRBV9; CDR3aa: CASSGGRRGLGNEQFF
j_gene: TRBJ1-5; v_gene: TRBV11-1; CDR3aa: CASSPTGGVGQPQHF
j_gene: TRBJ1-6; v_gene: TRBV19; CDR3aa: CASSPVNSPLHF
j_gene: TRBJ2-2; v_gene: TRBV15; CDR3aa: CATSRPPGQAYTGELFF
j_gene: TRBJ2-7; v_gene: TRBV6-5; CDR3aa: CASSRGQDSYEQYF
j_gene: TRBJ1-6; v_gene: TRBV5-4; CDR3aa: CASSFSAGINSPLHF
j_gene: TRBJ2-3; v_gene: TRBV12-5; CDR3aa: CASGFYRGQADTQYF
j_gene: TRBJ2-6; v_gene: TRBV5-1; CDR3aa: CASSGQAGANVLTF
j_gene: TRBJ1-5; v_gene: TRBV5-6; CDR3aa: CASSSLMGGHQPQHF
j_gene: TRBJ1-6; v_gene: TRBV27; CDR3aa: CASSFSTGNSPLHF
j_gene: TRBJ1-1; v_gene: TRBV6-5; CDR3aa: CASRRQETEAFF
j_gene: TRBJ1-4; v_gene: TRBV7-2; CDR3aa: CASSSRGGWATNEKLFF
j_gene: TRBJ1-6; v_gene: TRBV28; CDR3aa: CASSLGQGVYSPLHF
j_gene: TRBJ1-1; v_gene: TRBV19; CDR3aa: CASSIDPVRDNVFLAFF
j_gene: TRBJ2-2; v_gene: TRBV19; CDR3aa: CASRDRGLSGTGELFF
j_gene: TRBJ2-3; v_gene: TRBV3-1/TRBV3-2; CDR3aa: CASSQPPGLAGGATDTQYF
j_gene: TRBJ2-1; v_gene: TRBV15; CDR3aa: CATSRVTSGESGEQFF
j_gene: TRBJ2-1; v_gene: TRBV6-6; CDR3aa: CASSYRGDEQFF
j_gene: TRBJ1-2; v_gene: TRBV5-1; CDR3aa: CASSRQELDGYTF
j_gene: TRBJ2-7; v_gene: TRBV28; CDR3aa: CASSSTSGPSYEQYF
j_gene: TRBJ1-5; v_gene: TRBV7-2; CDR3aa: CASSLARAGGSNQPQHF
j_gene: TRBJ1-5; v_gene: TRBV2; CDR3aa: CASSVSQGQSNQPQHF
j_gene: TRBJ2-7; v_gene: TRBV12-3/TRBV12-4; CDR3aa: CASRKGQLYEQYF
j_gene: TRBJ2-3; v_gene: TRBV11-2; CDR3aa: CASSLEIGGVDTQYF
j_gene: TRBJ1-3; v_gene: TRBV15; CDR3aa: CATSRDRFSGNTIYF
j_gene: TRBJ2-4; v_gene: TRBV28; CDR3aa: CASSLLQGPKNIQYF
j_gene: TRBJ2-5; v_gene: TRBV27; CDR3aa: CASSSVLQETQYF
j_gene: TRBJ1-1; v_gene: TRBV6-2/TRBV6-3; CDR3aa: CASSYLGHSNTEAFF
j_gene: TRBJ1-5; v_gene: TRBV6-5; CDR3aa: CASSKTGFSNQPQHF
j_gene: TRBJ2-2; v_gene: TRBV15; CDR3aa: CATSRGGGNTGELFF
j_gene: TRBJ1-2; v_gene: TRBV4-1; CDR3aa: CASSPSRQGRSDGYTF
j_gene: TRBJ1-1; v_gene: TRBV19; CDR3aa: CATMGQGRTEAFF
j_gene: TRBJ1-5; v_gene: TRBV19; CDR3aa: CASSKHQGSRGGQPQHF
j_gene: TRBJ1-4; v_gene: TRBV4-1; CDR3aa: CASSFQTGTREKLFF
j_gene: TRBJ1-6; v_gene: TRBV7-9; CDR3aa: CASSSGISGPNSPLHF